Listed below are T cell receptor beta chains from one sample, sequenced in a study of T cell repertoires in cytomegalovirus infection. TCRdb passed the reads through MiXCR, listing each CDR3 protein once. The sample has 300,000 to 400,000 distinct CDR3 sequences; roughly 18% are singletons. The sequencing sample was made of PBMCs. These receptors were taken from a human donor in good health (CMV status not recorded). Some clones in this sample may be carry-over from other donors' samples. The CDR3 runs from the conserved cysteine through the conserved F or W. The D gene is left open where the match is weak. Rows give clone size only sometimes, using once, few, many, or a class for an expanded clone.

v_gene	abundance	d_gene	j_gene	CDR3aa	CDR3nt
TRBV19	many	TRBD1	TRBJ1-6	CASGQGANSPLHF	TGTGCCTCGGGACAGGGCGCGAATTCACCCCTCCACTTT
TRBV5-4	few	TRBD2	TRBJ2-7	CASSLSSGSFYEQYF	TGTGCCAGCAGCTTGTCTAGCGGGAGTTTCTACGAGCAGTACTTC
TRBV4-1	NA	NA	TRBJ1-5	CASSQDFGVGNQPQHF	TGCGCCAGCAGCCAAGATTTCGGAGTCGGCAATCAGCCCCAGCATTTT
TRBV7-9	few	NA	TRBJ1-4	CASSSRGLPNEKLFF	TGTGCCAGCAGCTCTAGGGGGTTACCTAATGAAAAACTGTTTTTT
TRBV4-3	many	NA	TRBJ1-4	CASSQATNEKLFF	TGCGCCAGCAGCCAGGCAACTAATGAAAAACTGTTTTTT
TRBV28	few	NA	TRBJ2-7	CASSTNGQGLFFSYEQYF	TGTGCCAGCAGTACCAATGGGCAGGGACTTTTTTTCTCCTACGAGCAGTACTTC
TRBV6-2/TRBV6-3	NA	NA	TRBJ2-2	CASILGGTGELFF	NA
TRBV5-6	many	TRBD1	TRBJ2-1	CASSSIQGASYNEQFF	TGTGCCAGCAGCTCAATACAGGGGGCTAGCTACAATGAGCAGTTCTTC
TRBV7-9	few	TRBD2	TRBJ2-5	CASSVLSGGPTGTQYF	TGTGCCAGCAGCGTACTTAGCGGGGGCCCCACAGGGACCCAGTACTTC
TRBV6-2/TRBV6-3	many	TRBD2	TRBJ2-1	CASWRGDANEQFF	TGTGCCAGTTGGCGGGGGGATGCCAATGAGCAGTTCTTC
TRBV5-5	few	NA	TRBJ2-3	CASSRLTTDTQYF	TGTGCCAGCAGCCGACTGACCACAGATACGCAGTATTTT
TRBV7-6	many	NA	TRBJ2-1	CASSPPKGEGNEQFF	TGTGCCAGCAGCCCACCGAAGGGTGAGGGGAATGAGCAGTTCTTC
TRBV7-9	few	TRBD1	TRBJ1-1	CASSRTGTGKTEAFF	TGTGCCAGCAGCCGCACCGGGACAGGGAAAACTGAAGCTTTCTTT
TRBV7-2	many	TRBD2	TRBJ2-5	CASSLVRGDQETQYF	TGTGCCAGCAGTCTAGTTCGGGGGGACCAAGAGACCCAGTACTTC
TRBV4-1	NA	TRBD2	TRBJ2-1	CASSQEFGGVPYNEQFF	TGCGCCAGCAGCCAAGAGTTCGGGGGGGTACCCTACAATGAGCAGTTCTTC
TRBV2	few	NA	TRBJ1-3	CASRLPGDGNTIYF	TGTGCCAGCCGACTCCCGGGGGATGGAAACACCATATATTTT
TRBV7-2	NA	NA	TRBJ2-3	CASSLVSRQMPQYF	TGTGCCAGCAGCTTAGTTTCCCGGCAAATGCCGCAGTATTTT